Listed here are 15 T cell receptor beta chains from one sample, sequenced in a study of T cells expressing NK-cell markers. TCRdb reprocessed the 5' RACE reads, with one entry per CDR3 protein and no DNA. This table lists about 390,000 distinct CDR3 sequences. The sample consisted of blood T cells: a sorted CD56 or NKG2C T cell subset, CD4+ or CD8+ T cells, or bulk PBMC T cells (not recorded which). The receptors derive from a woman between 50 and 59 years old in good health.

The chain recombines TRBV10-3 with TRBJ1-3. The CDR3 length is 12 residues. Per the germline V gene, CDR1 is ENHRY and CDR2 is SYGVKD. This CDR3 is CAGGSSGNTIYF.

The V and J genes are TRBV20-1 and TRBJ1-5; TCRdb's D gene call, TRBD1, goes unchecked for lack of DNA. The CDR3 extends over 12 amino acids. In germline, CDR1 is DFQATT, CDR2 SNEGSKA (reference sequence). This chain's CDR3 is CSAKDSAGPQHF.

The gene calls are TRBV24-1 and TRBJ2-1. The CDR3 totals 17 residues. Germline V gene data show CDR1 as KGHDR and CDR2 as SFDVKD. The CDR3 sequence is CATSALLRQGSYNEQFF.

The V call is TRBV6-5, the J call TRBJ2-5. This CDR3 is 15 amino acids long. Germline assignment: CDR1 MNHEY and CDR2 SVGAGI. The CDR3 reads CASSYRAATQETQYF.

This chain uses TRBV29-1 with TRBJ1-1; TCRdb's D gene call, TRBD1, goes unchecked for lack of DNA. The CDR3 contains 13 residues. Germline CDR1 SQVTM, CDR2 ANQGSEA. This CDR3 reads CSVESSGGTEAFF.

V gene TRBV5-5 combines with J gene TRBJ2-5. The CDR3 runs 11 residues. Germline lookup yields CDR1 SGHKS and CDR2 YYEKEE (reference sequence). CDR3 sequence: CASSWMETQYF.

The V and J genes are TRBV11-1 and TRBJ2-5; TCRdb's D call of TRBD2 is untestable without DNA. This CDR3 spans 14 amino acids. CDR1 and CDR2 (germline): SGHAT, FQDESV (reference sequence). The CDR3 reads CASSLAPGVETQYF.

The chain combines TRBV27 with TRBJ2-2; TCRdb's D call of TRBD1 is untestable without DNA. Germline CDR1 MNHEY, CDR2 SMNVEV (reference sequence). CDR3 length: 19 residues. The CDR3 is CASSYFYRTGQKNTGELFF.

V and J are TRBV7-2 and TRBJ1-2. This CDR3 contains 12 residues. CDR1 is SGHTA and CDR2 is FQGNSA in the germline V gene. The CDR3: CASSPTPYGYTF.

The V gene is TRBV20-1, the J gene TRBJ2-1; TCRdb's assignment of TRBD1 cannot be checked, as there is no DNA. This CDR3 contains 12 residues. Per the germline V gene, CDR1 is DFQATT and CDR2 is SNEGSKA (reference sequence). CDR3 residues: CSAYRGPDEQFF.

This chain joins TRBV14 and TRBJ2-3; TCRdb outputs TRBD1, but without DNA this stays unchecked. CDR1 and CDR2 from the germline V gene are SGHDN and FVKESK. This CDR3 is built from 15 residues. CDR3 amino acids: CASSQVGTRPGTQYF.

The V gene is TRBV30, the J gene TRBJ2-7; TCRdb outputs TRBD1, but without DNA this stays unchecked. Germline V gene data show CDR1 as GTSNPN and CDR2 as SVGIG (reference sequence). This CDR3 region has 14 residues. The CDR3 spells CACSVRDGVHEQYF.

The chain links TRBV12-5 to TRBJ2-3; TCRdb names TRBD2, which stays unverified in the absence of DNA. The CDR3 has 17 amino acids. From germline, CDR1 is LGHNT and CDR2 FRNRAP. The CDR3 spells CASGPGTSGRGTDTQYF.

The V call is TRBV11-2, the J call TRBJ1-2; TCRdb designates TRBD1, a call that cannot be tested without DNA. The CDR3 runs to 18 residues. CDR1 and CDR2 from the germline V gene are SGHAT and FQNNGV. CDR3 in amino acids: CASSAFRDRGSFDYGYTF.

The chain uses TRBV6-2 or TRBV6-3 and TRBJ1-3; the TCRdb call, TRBD1, lacks DNA for checking. CDR1 is MNHEY, CDR2 SVGEGT, per germline. This CDR3 contains 11 residues. CDR3 region: CASTGVNTIYF.